The clone carrying this TCR beta chain has just one count. What it recognizes is unknown. With V trimmed by 5 bases and J by 1 base, 2 bases remained unmatched. The CDR3 sequence is 14 residues long. Germline V gives CDR1 MNHEY, CDR2 SVGAGI. These data are taken from a study of cytomegalovirus exposure and HLA in healthy donors. Study-wide points: Earlier analysis found most TCR beta V segments productive about 87% or about 30% of the time. Most TCR sequences were rare, but some public TCRs occurred in many donors.

Primers: 60 Vbeta forward and 13 Jbeta reverse. Produced via immunoSEQ multiplex PCR; TCRdb's table is partial and in-frame only. The sample shows 130,000 to 150,000 clones, around three quarters of them seen only once. The sample consisted of PBMCs. This sequence joins TRBV6-5 and TRBJ2-3; 8 positions agree with TRBD1. The sequence was obtained from a man aged 35-49 years in good health and CMV-seropositive. The CDR3 region is CASSQTGGTDTQYF. The CDR3 DNA reads TGTGCCAGCAGTCAGACAGGGGGCACAGATACGCAGTATTTT.